A single sample gave rise to the 10 T cell receptor beta chains below, sequenced in a study of PD-L1 blockade in urothelial cancer. Libraries were prepared by immunoSEQ multiplex PCR; TCRdb keeps only in-frame clonotypes and omits some of them. Among roughly 17,000 clones listed, roughly 87% were seen once. This material consisted of PBMCs, taken around atezolizumab (anti-PD-L1) treatment. Receptors were obtained from a man in his fifties or sixties with urothelial cancer.

Written as DNA, the CDR3 is TGCGCCAGCAGCTTGGGGCAGAATTACAATGAGCAGTTCTTC. Amino acid sequence: CASSLGQNYNEQFF. V is TRBV5-1 and J is TRBJ2-1; D unclear. The CDR3 is 14 amino acids. Per germline, CDR1 SGHRS and CDR2 YFSETQ. The V end lost 0 bases, the J end lost 4 bases, and 8 bases lay between the germline ends.

The V call is TRBV29-1, the J call TRBJ2-1; 9 positions agree with TRBD2. Trimming took 4 bases from V and 8 from J; bases not matched to a gene: 12. This CDR3 contains 15 residues. Germline CDR1 and CDR2: SQVTM and ANQGSEA. CDR3 nucleotides: TGCAGCGTTGGAGGGGGTAGCGGGAGTCCCGATGAGCAGTTCTTC. This gives the protein CSVGGGSGSPDEQFF.

This clone was found once. The rearrangement joins TRBV9 to TRBJ2-7, with TRBD1 as a possible D gene (6 bases). Trimming pared 2 bases from V and 6 bases from J, leaving 12 bases between. The germline CDR1 and CDR2 sequences are SGDLS and YYNGEE. This CDR3 region has 13 residues. The CDR3 sequence: CASSVIDRSEQYF. DNA for the CDR3: TGTGCCAGCAGCGTCATTGACAGGAGCGAGCAGTACTTC. Looking up the rest from reference TRBV9 and TRBJ2-7 gives the full variable domain: DSGVTQTPKHLITATGQRVTLRCSPRSGDLSVYWYQQSLDQGLQFLIQYYNGEERAKGNILERFSAQQFPDLHSELNLSSLELGDSALYFCASSVIDRSEQYFGPGTRLTVT.

This clone was seen only a few times. CDR3 region: CASSSGQEYEQYF. CDR3 bases: TGTGCCAGCAGCTCGGGACAGGAATACGAGCAGTACTTC. The V and J genes are TRBV5-4 and TRBJ2-7; 8 bases match TRBD1. CDR3 length: 13 residues. The V and J ends lost 3 bases and 4 bases, in that order; junction bases with no gene match: 3. Germline V gene sequence: CDR1 SGHNT, CDR2 YYREEE (reference sequence).

The count of this clone is one. This chain connects TRBV7-3 to TRBJ2-7; D not certain. Trimming left V 0 bases short and J 2 bases short, with 8 bases between. CDR1 and CDR2 (germline): SGHTA, FQGTGA. The CDR3 covers 14 residues. CDR3 protein: CASSLTPSPYEQYF. CDR3 bases: TGTGCCAGCAGCTTAACACCAAGCCCCTACGAGCAGTACTTC.

This clone has a handful of counts. The chain joins TRBV27 to TRBJ2-1; D gene uncertain. Per the germline V gene, CDR1 is MNHEY and CDR2 is SMNVEV (reference sequence). Trimming removed 6 bases from V and 14 bases from J, with 14 bases in between. The CDR3 consists of 11 residues. The CDR3 loop is CASRRDSSEFF. The CDR3 nucleotides are TGTGCCAGCAGGCGAGACTCCTCGGAGTTCTTC.

The chain uses TRBV14 and TRBJ2-2; D may be TRBD2 (5 bases). Per germline, CDR1 SGHDN and CDR2 FVKESK. Trimming removed 7 bases at V and 4 bases at J, with 7 bases between. This CDR3 contains 12 residues. The CDR3 DNA reads TGTGCCAGCAACCGGGGCACCGGGGAGCTGTTTTTT. Its translation is CASNRGTGELFF.

The rearrangement joins TRBV7-9 to TRBJ1-1, with D uncertain. V lost 5 bases, J lost 2 bases, and 12 bases lay in between. Germline loops: CDR1 SEHNR, CDR2 FQNEAQ (reference sequence). The CDR3 is made up of 14 amino acids. CDR3 coding DNA: TGTGCCAGCAGCCCCCTGTTTAGCAACACTGAAGCTTTCTTT. Amino acid sequence: CASSPLFSNTEAFF.

The chain carries TRBV11-2 and TRBJ2-5, with 9 bases that match TRBD1. Germline V gene data show CDR1 as SGHAT and CDR2 as FQNNGV. This CDR3 is 14 amino acids long. With 4 bases clipped from V and 4 bases from J, the junction kept 4 bases outside the gene matches. This chain's CDR3 is CASSSIQGAETQYF. The CDR3 DNA reads as TGTGCCAGCAGCTCGATACAGGGGGCAGAGACCCAGTACTTC.

The CDR3 here is CASSSGLAGISTGELFF. The CDR3 DNA sequence: TGCGCCAGCAGCTCAGGACTAGCGGGAATCTCCACCGGGGAGCTGTTTTTT. The chain links TRBV5-1 to TRBJ2-2; TRBD2 agrees at 12 bases. CDR3 length: 17 residues. With V trimmed by 3 bases and J by 4 bases, 7 bases remained unmatched. Germline CDR1 SGHRS, CDR2 YFSETQ.